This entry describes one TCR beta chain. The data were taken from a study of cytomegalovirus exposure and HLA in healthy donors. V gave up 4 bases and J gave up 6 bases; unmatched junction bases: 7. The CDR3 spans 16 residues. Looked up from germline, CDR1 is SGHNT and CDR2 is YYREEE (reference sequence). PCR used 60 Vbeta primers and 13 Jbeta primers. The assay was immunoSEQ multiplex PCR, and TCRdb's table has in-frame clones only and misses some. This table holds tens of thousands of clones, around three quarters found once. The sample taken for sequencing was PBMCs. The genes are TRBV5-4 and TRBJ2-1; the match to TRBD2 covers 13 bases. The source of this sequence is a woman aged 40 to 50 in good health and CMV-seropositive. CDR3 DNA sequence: TGTGCCAGCAGCCGTTCCGGGACTAGCGGGGCCAATGAGCAGTTCTTC. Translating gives CASSRSGTSGANEQFF.